Included here is one T cell receptor beta chain sequence, with context. This sample is part of a study of blood T cell repertoires in COVID-19. The CDR3 consists of 15 residues. The germline CDR1 and CDR2 sequences are MDHEN and SYDVKM. Trimming shortened V by 6 bases and J by 4 bases, and 18 bases separated the two germline ends. Original processing notes: Estimation of nucleated cell counts relied on the amplification of reference gene primers. The table came from immunoSEQ multiplex PCR; TCRdb's copy has only in-frame clones and leaves some out. The DNA gave D and trimming, while V, J and clone size come from that table. Of some 230,000 clones listed, just under 85% are singletons.

The chain recombines TRBV28 with TRBJ1-2, with D perhaps TRBD1 (5 bases). The sequence derives from a man aged 40-50 years who had recovered from COVID-19. Sequencing was performed on PBMCs or T cells enriched from blood (not recorded which). The CDR3 bases are TGTGCCAGCAGGCGGCCTAGCGGGGCATCCTATGGCTACACCTTC. Encoded protein: CASRRPSGASYGYTF.